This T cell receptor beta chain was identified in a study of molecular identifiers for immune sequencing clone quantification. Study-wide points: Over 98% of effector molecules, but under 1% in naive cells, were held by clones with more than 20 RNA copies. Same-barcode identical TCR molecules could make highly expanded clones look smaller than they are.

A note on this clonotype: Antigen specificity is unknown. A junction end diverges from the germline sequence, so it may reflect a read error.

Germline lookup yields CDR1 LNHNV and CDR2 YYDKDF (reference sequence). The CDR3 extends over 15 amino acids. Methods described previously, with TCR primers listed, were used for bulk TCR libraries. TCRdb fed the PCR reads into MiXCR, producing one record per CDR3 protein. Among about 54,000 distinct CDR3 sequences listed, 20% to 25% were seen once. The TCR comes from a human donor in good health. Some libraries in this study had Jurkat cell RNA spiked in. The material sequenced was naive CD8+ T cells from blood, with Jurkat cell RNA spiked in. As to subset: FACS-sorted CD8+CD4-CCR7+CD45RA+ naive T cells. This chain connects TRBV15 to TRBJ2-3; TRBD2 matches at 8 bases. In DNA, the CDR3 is TGTACCACCGACAGATCGACTAGCGACACAGATACGCAGTATTTT. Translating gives CTTDRSTSDTDTQYF.